These 8 T cell receptor beta chains were all obtained from the same sample, sequenced in a study of blood T cell repertoires in COVID-19. The assay was immunoSEQ multiplex PCR, and TCRdb's table has in-frame clones only and misses some. The repertoire holds about 250,000 clones, with approximately 85% as singletons. Sequenced input: PBMCs or T cells enriched from blood (not recorded which). These receptor sequences come from a woman between 45 and 65 years old with acute COVID-19.

The chain employs TRBV7-8 and TRBJ1-1; D remains unclear. This CDR3 has 13 residues. The germline CDR1 and CDR2 sequences are SGHVS and FQNEAQ. V gave up 3 bases and J gave up 3 bases, with 8 bases separating them. CDR3 bases: TGTGCCAGCAGCTTCGGGAGCCACACTGAAGCTTTCTTT. It codes for CASSFGSHTEAFF.

The rearrangement uses TRBV6-4 and TRBJ1-6; 8 bases match TRBD1. CDR3 length: 14 amino acids. CDR1 and CDR2 from the germline V gene are MRHNA and SNTAGT. V was clipped by 5 bases and J by 10 bases; unmatched bases: 7. The CDR3, as DNA: TGTGCCAGCAGTACCGGACAGGGTAACTCACCCCTCCACTTT. It encodes CASSTGQGNSPLHF.

The rearrangement joins TRBV7-2 to TRBJ2-7, with 9 bases that match TRBD1. The germline V gene encodes CDR1 SGHTA and CDR2 FQGNSA. The CDR3 runs 14 residues. Germline trimming cut 4 bases from V and 6 bases from J; bases unmatched to any gene: 7. DNA of the CDR3: TGTGCCAGCAGCTCTCCGGGACAGGGCTTCGAGCAGTACTTC. Translated: CASSSPGQGFEQYF. The complete variable domain, with remaining parts taken from reference TRBV7-2 and TRBJ2-7, reads GAGVSQSPSNKVTEKGKDVELRCDPISGHTALYWYRQSLGQGLEFLIYFQGNSAPDKSGLPSDRFSAERTGGSVSTLTIQRTQQEDSAVYLCASSSPGQGFEQYFGPGTRLTVT.

The chain couples TRBV10-3 to TRBJ1-5; no firm D call. Germline V lookup: CDR1 ENHRY, CDR2 SYGVKD. The CDR3 runs 13 residues. The CDR3: CASMAAFYQPQHF. CDR3 DNA sequence: TGTGCGTCTATGGCGGCCTTTTATCAGCCCCAGCATTTT.

V is TRBV9 and J is TRBJ1-1; 9 positions agree with TRBD1. Trimming removed 2 bases from V and 5 bases from J; junction bases left unmatched: 4. Germline V gives CDR1 SGDLS, CDR2 YYNGEE. The CDR3 sequence is 14 residues long. CDR3 in amino acids: CASSVGTGITEAFF. The CDR3 region has the DNA TGTGCCAGCAGCGTTGGGACAGGGATTACTGAAGCTTTCTTT.

The rearrangement joins TRBV3-1 (or the pseudogene TRBV3-2) to TRBJ1-2, with D tentatively TRBD1 (6 bases). Looked up from germline, CDR1 is LGHDT and CDR2 is YNNKEL (reference sequence). With 2 bases removed from V and 4 bases from J, the gap between germline ends came to 14 bases. The CDR3 is 15 residues long. The CDR3 sequence: CASSQRTGTSYGYTF. CDR3 DNA: TGTGCCAGCAGCCAAAGGACCGGGACATCCTATGGCTACACCTTC.

This clone appeared once. The chain is built from TRBV24-1 and TRBJ2-2; a possible D gene is TRBD1 (5 bases). The germline V gene encodes CDR1 KGHDR and CDR2 SFDVKD. Trimming left V 5 bases short and J 6 bases short, with 12 bases between. This CDR3 has 14 residues. CDR3 bases: TGTGCCACCAGTGGTTGGCAGGGTTCCGGGGAGCTGTTTTTT. This gives the protein CATSGWQGSGELFF.

This chain uses TRBV29-1 with TRBJ1-2; 8 bases agree with TRBD1. The CDR3 loop spans 12 amino acids. The V and J ends lost 2 bases and 7 bases, in that order; junction bases with no gene match: 3. The V gene's germline CDR1 is SQVTM and CDR2 ANQGSEA. DNA of the CDR3: TGCAGCGTTGAACGGGACAGGAGTGGCTACACCTTC. Translation gives CSVERDRSGYTF.